One TCR beta chain is described in this entry. This CDR3 is 14 amino acids long. Per germline, CDR1 KGHDR and CDR2 SFDVKD. The V and J ends lost 3 bases and 6 bases respectively, with 11 bases between them. Produced via immunoSEQ multiplex PCR; TCRdb's table is partial and in-frame only. In the table there are approximately 150,000 clones, 85% to 90% of which are singletons. This sample is drawn from a study of T cell responses to AZD1222 COVID-19 vaccine. The chain uses TRBV24-1 and TRBJ2-1; TRBD2 is a possible D gene (6 bases). The sample consisted of peripheral blood, taken on day 0 of AZD1222 vaccination. The sequence was obtained from an adult in good health. DNA for the CDR3: TGTGCCACCAGTGATGCGGGACGCATCAATGAGCAGTTCTTC. It encodes CATSDAGRINEQFF.